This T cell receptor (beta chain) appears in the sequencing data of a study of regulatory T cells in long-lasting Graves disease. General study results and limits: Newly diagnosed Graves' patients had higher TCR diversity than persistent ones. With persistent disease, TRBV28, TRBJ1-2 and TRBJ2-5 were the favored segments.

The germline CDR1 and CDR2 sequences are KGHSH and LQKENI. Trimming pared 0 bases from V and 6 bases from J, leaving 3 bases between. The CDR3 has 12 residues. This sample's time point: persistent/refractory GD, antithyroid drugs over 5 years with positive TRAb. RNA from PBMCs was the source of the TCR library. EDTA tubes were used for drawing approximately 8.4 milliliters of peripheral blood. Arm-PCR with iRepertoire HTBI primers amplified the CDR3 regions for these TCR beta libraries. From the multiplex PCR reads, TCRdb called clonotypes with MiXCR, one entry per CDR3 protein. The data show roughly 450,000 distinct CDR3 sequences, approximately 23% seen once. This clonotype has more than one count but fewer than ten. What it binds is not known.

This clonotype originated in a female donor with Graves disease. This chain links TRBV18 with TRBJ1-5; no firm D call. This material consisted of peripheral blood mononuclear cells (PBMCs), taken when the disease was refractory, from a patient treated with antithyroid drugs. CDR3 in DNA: TGTGCCAGCTCACCACCGGGTCAGCCCCAGCATTTT. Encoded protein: CASSPPGQPQHF.